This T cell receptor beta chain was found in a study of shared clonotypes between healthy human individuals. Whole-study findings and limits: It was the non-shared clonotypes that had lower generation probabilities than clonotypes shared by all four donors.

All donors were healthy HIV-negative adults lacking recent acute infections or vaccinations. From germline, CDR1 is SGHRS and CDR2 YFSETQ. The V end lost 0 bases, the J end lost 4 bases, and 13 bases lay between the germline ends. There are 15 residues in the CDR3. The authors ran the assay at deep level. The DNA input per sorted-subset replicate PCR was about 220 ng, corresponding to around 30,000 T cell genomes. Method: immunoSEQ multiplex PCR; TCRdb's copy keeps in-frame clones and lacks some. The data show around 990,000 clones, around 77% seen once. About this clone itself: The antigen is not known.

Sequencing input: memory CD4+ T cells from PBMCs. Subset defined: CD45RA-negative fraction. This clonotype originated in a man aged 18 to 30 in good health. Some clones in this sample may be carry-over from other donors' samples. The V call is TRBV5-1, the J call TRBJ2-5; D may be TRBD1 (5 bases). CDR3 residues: CASSLAVGVGETQYF. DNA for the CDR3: TGCGCCAGCAGCTTGGCCGTAGGGGTCGGAGAGACCCAGTACTTC.